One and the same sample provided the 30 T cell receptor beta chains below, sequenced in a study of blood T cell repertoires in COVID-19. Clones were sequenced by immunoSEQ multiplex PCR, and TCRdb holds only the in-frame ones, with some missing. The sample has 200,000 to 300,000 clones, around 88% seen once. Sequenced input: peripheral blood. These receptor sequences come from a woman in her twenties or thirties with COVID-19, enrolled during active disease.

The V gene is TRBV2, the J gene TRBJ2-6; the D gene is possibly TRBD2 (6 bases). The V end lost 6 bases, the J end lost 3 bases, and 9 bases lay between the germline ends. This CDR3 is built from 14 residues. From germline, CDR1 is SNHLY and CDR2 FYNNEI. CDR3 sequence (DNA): TGTGCCAGCAGGCCCGGGGGTGGGGCCAACGTCCTGACTTTC. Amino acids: CASRPGGGANVLTF.

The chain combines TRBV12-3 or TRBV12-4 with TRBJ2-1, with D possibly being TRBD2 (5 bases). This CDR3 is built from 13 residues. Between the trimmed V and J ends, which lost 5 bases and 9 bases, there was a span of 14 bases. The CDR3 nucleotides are TGTGCCAGCAGTCCTCAACTAGAGACTGAGCAGTTCTTC. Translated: CASSPQLETEQFF.

The CDR3 protein is CASSPDRGEGYTF. The CDR3 DNA follows: TGTGCCAGCTCACCTGACAGGGGAGAGGGCTACACCTTC. The V gene is TRBV18, the J gene TRBJ1-2; TRBD1 agrees at 8 bases. This CDR3 spans 13 amino acids. The germline V gene has CDR1 KGHSH and CDR2 LQKENI. Trimming cost V 3 bases and J 8 bases; bases outside gene matches: 5.

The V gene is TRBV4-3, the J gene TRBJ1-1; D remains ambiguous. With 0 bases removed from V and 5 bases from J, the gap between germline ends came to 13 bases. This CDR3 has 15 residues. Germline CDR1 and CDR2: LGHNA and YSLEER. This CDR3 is CASSQEAGWETEAFF. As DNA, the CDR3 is TGCGCCAGCAGCCAAGAGGCGGGGTGGGAGACTGAAGCTTTCTTT.

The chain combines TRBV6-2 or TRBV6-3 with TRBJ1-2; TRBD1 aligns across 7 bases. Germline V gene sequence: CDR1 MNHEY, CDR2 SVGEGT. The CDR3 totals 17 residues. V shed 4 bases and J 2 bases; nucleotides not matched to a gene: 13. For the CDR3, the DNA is TGTGCCAGCAGTTTAATTGAGGGGGCCTCATACAACTATGGCTACACCTTC. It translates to CASSLIEGASYNYGYTF.

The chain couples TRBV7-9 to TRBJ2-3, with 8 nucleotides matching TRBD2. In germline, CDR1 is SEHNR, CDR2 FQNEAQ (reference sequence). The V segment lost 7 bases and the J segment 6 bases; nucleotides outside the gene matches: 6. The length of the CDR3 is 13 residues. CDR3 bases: TGTGCCAGCATCCTCCAGCGGGGGGATACGCAGTATTTT. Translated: CASILQRGDTQYF.

CDR3 bases: TGTGCCAGCAGTTCAGGGGTGGTGGGCAATCAGCCCCAGCATTTT. Protein sequence: CASSSGVVGNQPQHF. V gene TRBV28 combines with J gene TRBJ1-5, with D tentatively TRBD1 (6 bases). The CDR3 totals 15 residues. CDR1 MDHEN and CDR2 SYDVKM come from the germline V gene. The V end lost 4 bases, the J end lost 2 bases, and 12 bases lay between the germline ends.

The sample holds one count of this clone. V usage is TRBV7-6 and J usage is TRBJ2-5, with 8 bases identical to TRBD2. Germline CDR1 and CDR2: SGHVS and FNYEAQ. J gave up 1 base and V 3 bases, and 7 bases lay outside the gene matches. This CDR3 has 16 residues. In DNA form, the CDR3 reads TGTGCCAGCAGCTTGAGACTAGCGCTAGGCCAAGAGACCCAGTACTTC. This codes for CASSLRLALGQETQYF.

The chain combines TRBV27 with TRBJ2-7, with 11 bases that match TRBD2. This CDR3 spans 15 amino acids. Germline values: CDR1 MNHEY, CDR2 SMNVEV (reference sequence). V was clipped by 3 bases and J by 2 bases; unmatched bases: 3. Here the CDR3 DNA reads TGTGCCAGCAGTTTGGCTAGCGGGGGGACCTACGAGCAGTACTTC. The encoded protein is CASSLASGGTYEQYF.

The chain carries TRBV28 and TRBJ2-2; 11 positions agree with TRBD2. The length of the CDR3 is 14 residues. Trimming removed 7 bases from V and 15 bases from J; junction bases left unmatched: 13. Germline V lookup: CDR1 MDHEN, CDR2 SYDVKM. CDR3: CASNSPPLAGVMFF. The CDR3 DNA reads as TGTGCCAGCAACTCTCCCCCACTAGCGGGGGTGATGTTTTTT.

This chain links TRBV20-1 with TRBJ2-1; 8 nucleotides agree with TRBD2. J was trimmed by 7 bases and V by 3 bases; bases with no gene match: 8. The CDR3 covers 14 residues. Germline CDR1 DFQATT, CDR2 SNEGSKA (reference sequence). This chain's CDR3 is CSASQTGGRNEQFF. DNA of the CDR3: TGCAGTGCTAGTCAAACGGGAGGGCGTAATGAGCAGTTCTTC.

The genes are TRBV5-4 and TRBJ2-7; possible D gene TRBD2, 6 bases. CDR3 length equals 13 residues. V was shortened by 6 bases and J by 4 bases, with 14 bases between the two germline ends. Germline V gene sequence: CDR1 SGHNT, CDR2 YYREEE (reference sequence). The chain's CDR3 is CASTGDFEYEQYF. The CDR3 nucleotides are TGTGCCAGCACCGGGGACTTTGAATACGAGCAGTACTTC.

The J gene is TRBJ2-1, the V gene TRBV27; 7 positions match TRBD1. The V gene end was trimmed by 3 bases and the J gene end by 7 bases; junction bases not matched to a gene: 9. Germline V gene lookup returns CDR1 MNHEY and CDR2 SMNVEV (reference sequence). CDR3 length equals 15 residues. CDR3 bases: TGTGCCAGCAGTTTTCTGGTCACAGGGGTAAATGAGCAGTTCTTC. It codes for CASSFLVTGVNEQFF.

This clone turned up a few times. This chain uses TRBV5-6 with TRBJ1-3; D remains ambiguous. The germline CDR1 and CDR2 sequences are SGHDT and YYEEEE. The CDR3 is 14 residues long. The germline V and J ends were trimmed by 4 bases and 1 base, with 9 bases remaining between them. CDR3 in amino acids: CASSPRMSGNTIYF. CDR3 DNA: TGTGCCAGCAGCCCCCGTATGTCTGGAAACACCATATATTTT.

CDR3 in DNA: TGTGCCAGCAGCGCTCCACACGGAAACACCATATATTTT. Residues: CASSAPHGNTIYF. V and J are TRBV9 and TRBJ1-3, with D hard to call. The V gene lost 3 bases and the J gene lost 4 bases, with 8 bases spanning the gap. This CDR3 is built from 13 residues. Germline loops: CDR1 SGDLS, CDR2 YYNGEE.

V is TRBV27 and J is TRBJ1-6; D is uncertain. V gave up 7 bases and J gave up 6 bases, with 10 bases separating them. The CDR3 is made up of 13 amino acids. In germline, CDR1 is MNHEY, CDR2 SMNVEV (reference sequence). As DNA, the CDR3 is TGTGCCAGCACACGGGAGGGTAATTCACCCCTCCACTTT. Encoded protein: CASTREGNSPLHF.

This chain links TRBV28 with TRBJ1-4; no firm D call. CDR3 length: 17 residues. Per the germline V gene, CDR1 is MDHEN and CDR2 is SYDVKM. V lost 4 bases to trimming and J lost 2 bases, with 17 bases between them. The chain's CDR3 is CASSSPPRSWTNEKLFF. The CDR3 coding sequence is TGTGCCAGCAGTTCCCCCCCCAGGTCTTGGACTAATGAAAAACTGTTTTTT.

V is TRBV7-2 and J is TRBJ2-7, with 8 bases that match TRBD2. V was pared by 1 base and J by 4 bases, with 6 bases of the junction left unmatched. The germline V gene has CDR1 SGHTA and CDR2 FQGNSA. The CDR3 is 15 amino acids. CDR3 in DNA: TGTGCCAGCAGCTTAGTACCGGGGGGGCTATACGAGCAGTACTTC. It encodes CASSLVPGGLYEQYF.

The CDR3 bases are TGTGCCAGTAGGGGGCTCAACTATCCTTATGGCTACACCTTC. It codes for CASRGLNYPYGYTF. The chain couples TRBV19 to TRBJ1-2, with D possibly matching TRBD1 (5 bases). V lost 6 bases to trimming and J lost 5 bases, with 16 bases between them. The germline gives CDR1 LNHDA, CDR2 SQIVND (reference sequence). This CDR3 contains 14 residues.

CDR3 sequence (DNA): TGTGCCAGCAGCTTAGATGGCAGGGGGCCTACAGGGGACCGCTATGGCTACACCTTC. Amino acids: CASSLDGRGPTGDRYGYTF. The chain joins TRBV11-2 to TRBJ1-2; 8 positions agree with TRBD1. There are 19 residues in the CDR3. V shed 0 bases and J 4 bases; nucleotides not matched to a gene: 16. The germline V gene has CDR1 SGHAT and CDR2 FQNNGV.

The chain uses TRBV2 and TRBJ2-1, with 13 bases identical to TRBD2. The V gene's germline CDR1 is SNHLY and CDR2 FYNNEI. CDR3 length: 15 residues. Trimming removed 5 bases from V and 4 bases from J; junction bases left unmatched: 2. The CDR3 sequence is CASSKTSGRYNEQFF. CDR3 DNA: TGTGCCAGCAGTAAGACTAGCGGGAGGTACAATGAGCAGTTCTTC.

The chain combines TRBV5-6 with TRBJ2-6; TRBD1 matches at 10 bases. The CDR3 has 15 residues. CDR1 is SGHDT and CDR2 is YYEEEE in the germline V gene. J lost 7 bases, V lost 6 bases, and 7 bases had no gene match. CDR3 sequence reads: CASTPGQGIANVLTF. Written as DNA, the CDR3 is TGTGCCAGCACCCCGGGACAGGGGATTGCCAACGTCCTGACTTTC.

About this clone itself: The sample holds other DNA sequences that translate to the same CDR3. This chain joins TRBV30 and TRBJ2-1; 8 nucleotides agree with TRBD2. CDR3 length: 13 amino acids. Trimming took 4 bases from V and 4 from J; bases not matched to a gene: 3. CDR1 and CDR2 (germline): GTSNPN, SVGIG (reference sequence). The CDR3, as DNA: TGTGCCTGGACCAGCGGGAGTTACAATGAGCAGTTCTTC. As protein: CAWTSGSYNEQFF.

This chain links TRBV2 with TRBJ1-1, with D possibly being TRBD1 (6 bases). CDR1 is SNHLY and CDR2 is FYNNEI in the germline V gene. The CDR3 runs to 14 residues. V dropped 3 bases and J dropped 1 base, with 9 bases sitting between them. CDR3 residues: CASSDRTANTEAFF. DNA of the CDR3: TGTGCCAGCAGTGATCGGACAGCGAACACTGAAGCTTTCTTT.

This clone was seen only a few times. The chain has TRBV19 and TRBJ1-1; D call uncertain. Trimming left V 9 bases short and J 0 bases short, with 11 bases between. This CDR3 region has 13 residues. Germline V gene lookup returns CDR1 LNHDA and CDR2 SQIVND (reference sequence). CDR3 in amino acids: CASNLGVNTEAFF. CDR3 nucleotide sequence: TGTGCCAGCAACCTGGGAGTGAACACTGAAGCTTTCTTT.

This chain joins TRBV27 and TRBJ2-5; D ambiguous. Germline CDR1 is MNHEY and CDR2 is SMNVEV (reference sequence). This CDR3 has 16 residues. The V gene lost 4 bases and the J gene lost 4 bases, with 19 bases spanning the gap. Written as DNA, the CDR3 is TGTGCCAGCAGTTCCCCCCAAGGAATGGGCATAGAGACCCAGTACTTC. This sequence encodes CASSSPQGMGIETQYF.

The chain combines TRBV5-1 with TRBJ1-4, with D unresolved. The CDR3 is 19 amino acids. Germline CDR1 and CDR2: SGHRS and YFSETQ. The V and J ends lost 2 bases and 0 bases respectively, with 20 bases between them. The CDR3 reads CASSLIRGVMGATNEKLFF. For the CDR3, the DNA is TGCGCCAGCAGCTTAATCCGGGGAGTTATGGGAGCAACTAATGAAAAACTGTTTTTT. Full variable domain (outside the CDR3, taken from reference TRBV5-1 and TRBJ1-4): KAGVTQTPRYLIKTRGQQVTLSCSPISGHRSVSWYQQTPGQGLQFLFEYFSETQRNKGNFPGRFSGRQFSNSRSEMNVSTLELGDSALYLCASSLIRGVMGATNEKLFFGSGTQLSVL.

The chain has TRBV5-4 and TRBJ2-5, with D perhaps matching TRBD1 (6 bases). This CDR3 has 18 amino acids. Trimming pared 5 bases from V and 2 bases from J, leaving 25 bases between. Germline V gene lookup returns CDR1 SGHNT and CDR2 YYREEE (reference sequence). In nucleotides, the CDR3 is TGTGCCAGCAGTAGGCGTCGGTTCGGGGCAGGGGAGCAAGAGACCCAGTACTTC. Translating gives CASSRRRFGAGEQETQYF.

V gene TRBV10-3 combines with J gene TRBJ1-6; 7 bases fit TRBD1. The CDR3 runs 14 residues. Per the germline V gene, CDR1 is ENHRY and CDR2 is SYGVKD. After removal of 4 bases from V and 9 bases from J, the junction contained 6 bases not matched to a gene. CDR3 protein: CAISVDRAASPLHF. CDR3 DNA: TGTGCCATCAGTGTAGACAGGGCGGCTTCACCCCTCCACTTT.

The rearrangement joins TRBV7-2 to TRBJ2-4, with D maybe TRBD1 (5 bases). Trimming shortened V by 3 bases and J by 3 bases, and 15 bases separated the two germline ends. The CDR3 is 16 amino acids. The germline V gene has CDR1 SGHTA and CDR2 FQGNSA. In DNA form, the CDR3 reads TGTGCCAGCAGCTTCTGGGGTCAGGGAAACAAAAACATTCAGTACTTC. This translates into CASSFWGQGNKNIQYF.